This TCR beta chain stems from a study of blood T cell repertoires in COVID-19. Study details: Material from acute and convalescent COVID-19 was sourced from the United States, Italy and Spain.

The table came from immunoSEQ multiplex PCR; TCRdb's copy has only in-frame clones and leaves some out. Found here are about 380,000 clones, roughly 86% of them singletons; the top ten hold around 1.1%. The sample was peripheral blood. The source is a human donor with acute or convalescent COVID-19. The donor label of this sample is uncertain.

The chain's CDR3 is CASSYSEKWAEAFF. The CDR3 DNA reads TGTGCCAGCAGTTACTCGGAGAAATGGGCTGAAGCTTTCTTT. This rearrangement joins TRBV6-5 to TRBJ1-1; D is uncertain. CDR1 and CDR2 from the germline V gene are MNHEY and SVGAGI. V was shortened by 0 bases and J by 6 bases, with 11 bases between the two germline ends. This CDR3 is built from 14 residues.